The 18 T cell receptor beta chains below were found in one sample sequenced in a study of shared clonotypes between healthy human individuals. Clones were sequenced by immunoSEQ multiplex PCR, and TCRdb holds only the in-frame ones, with some missing. The sample lists roughly 2,300,000 clones, approximately 90% occurring once. Sequenced: naive CD4+ T cells from PBMCs. Subset given: CD45RA+ positively selected. The origin of the receptors is a young man in good health. Some clones in this sample may be carry-over from other donors' samples.

The rearrangement uses TRBV5-1 and TRBJ2-3; the D gene is possibly TRBD2 (6 bases). The CDR3 consists of 15 residues. Per germline, CDR1 SGHRS and CDR2 YFSETQ. Trimming pared 6 bases from V and 2 bases from J, leaving 16 bases between. This CDR3 is CASTTAGGPTDTQYF. The CDR3 region has the DNA TGCGCCAGCACTACAGCGGGCGGCCCCACAGATACGCAGTATTTT.

This clone was observed once. The chain recombines TRBV6-5 with TRBJ1-1; no definite D call. Germline-derived CDR1 and CDR2 are MNHEY and SVGAGI. This CDR3 is built from 15 residues. V lost 0 bases to trimming and J lost 1 base, with 9 bases between them. For the CDR3, the DNA is TGTGCCAGCAGTTACTCGGGGATCTCGAACACTGAAGCTTTCTTT. It is translated as CASSYSGISNTEAFF.

This chain links TRBV6-1 with TRBJ1-5, with TRBD1 identical over 7 bases. Germline-derived CDR1 and CDR2 are MNHNS and SASEGT. The CDR3 has 14 amino acids. The V gene end was trimmed by 2 bases and the J gene end by 12 bases; junction bases not matched to a gene: 10. The CDR3 spells CASSESVRGLSQHF. The DNA of the CDR3 is TGTGCCAGCAGTGAAAGTGTCAGGGGGTTGAGCCAGCATTTT.

This clone was seen a handful of times. Other DNA sequences within the sample encode an identical CDR3. The V gene is TRBV30, the J gene TRBJ1-4; D not certain. The V gene's germline CDR1 is GTSNPN and CDR2 SVGIG (reference sequence). V dropped 2 bases and J dropped 0 bases, with 4 bases sitting between them. This CDR3 comprises 13 residues. The DNA for the CDR3 is TGTGCCTGGAGTCCTACAACTAATGAAAAACTGTTTTTT. The encoded protein is CAWSPTTNEKLFF.

The gene calls are TRBV7-3 and TRBJ2-2; D is ambiguous. The CDR3 covers 16 residues. Germline CDR1 reads SGHTA; CDR2 reads FQGTGA. Trimming left V 0 bases short and J 2 bases short, with 10 bases between. CDR3 bases: TGTGCCAGCAGCTTAACTTCGGGCAGAAACACCGGGGAGCTGTTTTTT. It specifies CASSLTSGRNTGELFF.

This chain joins TRBV27 and TRBJ2-5; D tentatively fits TRBD1 or TRBD2 (5 bases each). V was trimmed by 6 bases and J by 11 bases, leaving 25 bases between them. CDR3 size: 15 residues. Germline V CDR1 and CDR2: MNHEY, SMNVEV (reference sequence). The CDR3 coding sequence is TGTGCCAGCAGGCTCTCGGCAGGGCAGGGAGTAGAGCAGTACTTC. Translated: CASRLSAGQGVEQYF.

The V and J genes are TRBV7-2 and TRBJ1-5; D unresolved. The V end lost 1 base, the J end lost 5 bases, and 12 bases lay between the germline ends. The CDR3 runs 15 residues. Per the germline V gene, CDR1 is SGHTA and CDR2 is FQGNSA. This chain's CDR3 is CASSLVGTVDQPQHF. In DNA, the CDR3 is TGTGCCAGCAGCTTAGTAGGTACTGTGGATCAGCCCCAGCATTTT. The full variable domain, with the rest looked up from reference TRBV7-2 and TRBJ1-5, is GAGVSQSPSNKVTEKGKDVELRCDPISGHTALYWYRQSLGQGLEFLIYFQGNSAPDKSGLPSDRFSAERTGGSVSTLTIQRTQQEDSAVYLCASSLVGTVDQPQHFGDGTRLSIL.

The chain combines TRBV29-1 with TRBJ2-1; 10 positions match TRBD1. Per germline, CDR1 SQVTM and CDR2 ANQGSEA. With 7 bases clipped from V and 9 bases from J, the junction kept 12 bases outside the gene matches. The CDR3 length is 14 residues. CDR3 DNA sequence: TGCAGCGCCAACCGGGACAGGGGTCCGTCTGAGCAGTTCTTC. Translating gives CSANRDRGPSEQFF.

V is TRBV15 and J is TRBJ2-1, with 8 bases lining up with TRBD1. V lost 6 bases and J lost 8; bases outside the gene matches: 15. The CDR3 sequence is 16 residues long. Germline V lookup: CDR1 LNHNV, CDR2 YYDKDF (reference sequence). As DNA, the CDR3 is TGTGCCACCAGACAGGGTCTTGGGACAGGTGCTCATGAGCAGTTCTTC. This gives the protein CATRQGLGTGAHEQFF.

The chain uses TRBV9 and TRBJ2-7, with a weak D call TRBD1 (6 bases). With 0 bases removed from V and 7 bases from J, the gap between germline ends came to 11 bases. Germline V lookup: CDR1 SGDLS, CDR2 YYNGEE. This CDR3 has 13 amino acids. The CDR3 DNA is TGTGCCAGCAGCGTAGGTCAGGGGATGGAGCAGTACTTC. Residues: CASSVGQGMEQYF.

V is TRBV4-3 and J is TRBJ1-1, with D unresolved. CDR1 is LGHNA and CDR2 is YSLEER in the germline V gene. The CDR3 extends over 14 amino acids. The germline V and J ends were trimmed by 1 base and 5 bases, with 11 bases remaining between them. CDR3 DNA sequence: TGCGCCAGCAGCCAAGCATACGGGGTAACTGAAGCTTTCTTT. Translation: CASSQAYGVTEAFF.

V usage is TRBV11-2 and J usage is TRBJ2-2; 11 nucleotides match TRBD2. Trimming at V came to 5 bases and at J to 6 bases, leaving 11 bases not matched to a gene. In germline, CDR1 is SGHAT, CDR2 FQNNGV. The CDR3 length is 17 residues. The CDR3, as DNA: TGTGCCAGCAGCCTGACGTACATAGCGGGAGGGCCCGGGGAGCTGTTTTTT. Translation gives CASSLTYIAGGPGELFF.

This clone was observed a few times. Sequence at one end of the junction differs from germline and may be a read error. The genes are TRBV18 and TRBJ1-5; D is possibly TRBD1 (5 bases). CDR1 is KGHSH, CDR2 LQKENI, per germline. The CDR3 has 15 residues. This CDR3 reads CASSPHQGSDQPQHF. The CDR3 DNA reads TGTGCCAGCTCACCACATCAGGGTAGCGATCAGCCCCAGCATTTT. Supplemented by reference TRBV18 and TRBJ1-5, the full variable domain reads NAGVMQNPRHLVRRRGQEARLRCSPMKGHSHVYWYRQLPEEGLKFMVYLQKENIIDESGMPKERFSAEFPKEGPSILRIQQVVRGDSAAYFCASSPHQGSDQPQHFGDGTRLSIL.

Concerning this clone itself: Other DNA variants within this sample encode the same CDR3. The genes are TRBV5-1 and TRBJ1-1, with unresolved D. CDR1 SGHRS and CDR2 YFSETQ come from the germline V gene. CDR3 length: 13 amino acids. V was pared by 0 bases and J by 5 bases, with 8 bases between. CDR3 loop: CASSLGVGTEAFF. CDR3 DNA: TGCGCCAGCAGCTTGGGGGTCGGAACTGAAGCTTTCTTT.

The chain has TRBV19 and TRBJ2-7; TRBD2 matches 10 bases. This CDR3 is 14 amino acids long. Germline V gene lookup returns CDR1 LNHDA and CDR2 SQIVND (reference sequence). V was clipped by 6 bases and J by 2 bases; unmatched bases: 4. Written as DNA, the CDR3 is TGTGCCAGTAGGGGAGCGGGGGGGACCTACGAGCAGTACTTC. Protein product: CASRGAGGTYEQYF.

CDR3 in amino acids: CASSVRDSSSYNEQFF. CDR3 DNA sequence: TGTGCCAGCAGCGTCAGGGACTCTAGCTCCTACAATGAGCAGTTCTTC. The J gene is TRBJ2-1, the V gene TRBV5-4; weak D call: TRBD2 (6 bases). The CDR3 length is 16 residues. Deletions cut 4 bases from V and 0 bases from J, with 14 bases between. CDR1 and CDR2 from the germline V gene are SGHNT and YYREEE (reference sequence). The full variable domain, in which reference TRBV5-4 and TRBJ2-1 provide the parts outside the CDR3, is ETGVTQSPTHLIKTRGQQVTLRCSSQSGHNTVSWYQQALGQGPQFIFQYYREEENGRGNFPPRFSGLQFPNYSSELNVNALELDDSALYLCASSVRDSSSYNEQFFGPGTRLTVL.

J is TRBJ1-4 and V is TRBV25-1; a possible D gene is TRBD1 (6 bases). The length of the CDR3 is 14 residues. Trimming removed 2 bases at V and 10 bases at J, with 14 bases between. In germline, CDR1 is MGHDK, CDR2 SYGVNS. The CDR3 loop reads CASSEGDIIGKLFF. The CDR3 coding sequence is TGTGCCAGCAGTGAAGGGGACATCATTGGAAAACTGTTTTTT.

V is TRBV27 and J is TRBJ1-2; 8 nucleotides line up with TRBD1. The V gene end was trimmed by 5 bases and the J gene end by 3 bases; junction bases not matched to a gene: 11. The CDR3 consists of 16 residues. Germline V lookup: CDR1 MNHEY, CDR2 SMNVEV (reference sequence). The CDR3 loop is CASSPLGQGADYGYTF. Here the CDR3 DNA reads TGTGCCAGCAGTCCCCTAGGGCAGGGGGCGGACTATGGCTACACCTTC.